This TCR beta chain was identified in a study of blood T cell repertoires in COVID-19. Study-level information: The United States, Italy and Spain provided the acute and convalescent COVID-19 samples.

Repertoires were generated with immunoSEQ multiplex PCR, while TCRdb's copy carries only in-frame clones and drops some. The sample includes under 95,000 clones, about 89% seen only once; the top ten take 3.9%. CDR1 and CDR2 from the germline V gene are LGHDT and YNNKEL (reference sequence). The V gene lost 4 bases and the J gene lost 8 bases, with 10 bases spanning the gap. The CDR3 sequence is 12 residues long. The TCR originated in a woman in her forties or fifties in a cohort sampled during active COVID-19. This chain connects TRBV3-1 (or the pseudogene TRBV3-2) to TRBJ2-3, with D perhaps matching TRBD2 (7 bases). Sequencing was done on a sample of peripheral blood. CDR3 region: CASSRGGGTQYF. Here the CDR3 DNA reads TGTGCCAGCAGCCGGGGGGGCGGTACGCAGTATTTT.